This passage covers 27 T cell receptor beta chains from one sample sequenced in a study of blood T cell repertoires in COVID-19. Some clones are missing from TCRdb's copy, which holds only in-frame ones; the method was immunoSEQ multiplex PCR. The repertoire consists of 100,000 or so clones, with roughly 89% occurring once and the leading ten covering more than 5.5%. Sequencing was done on a sample of peripheral blood. The receptors stem from an older man with acute or convalescent COVID-19.

This chain uses TRBV7-2 with TRBJ2-5; 9 bases match TRBD2. CDR1 is SGHTA and CDR2 is FQGNSA in the germline V gene. This CDR3 region has 14 residues. V dropped 4 bases and J dropped 5; count of bases not matched to a gene: 5. CDR3 coding DNA: TGTGCCAGCAGCTCAGGACTAGCGACCGAGACCCAGTACTTC. This encodes CASSSGLATETQYF.

This clone was observed a handful of times. The chain recombines TRBV3-1 (or the pseudogene TRBV3-2) with TRBJ2-7, with TRBD2 matching 9 bases. Germline lookup yields CDR1 LGHDT and CDR2 YNNKEL (reference sequence). J gave up 1 base and V 0 bases, and 4 bases lay outside the gene matches. The CDR3 is made up of 16 amino acids. The CDR3 loop is CASSQDWTSESYEQYF. The DNA of the CDR3 is TGTGCCAGCAGCCAAGACTGGACTAGCGAGTCCTACGAGCAGTACTTC.

This chain joins TRBV19 and TRBJ1-1; 12 bases are a match to TRBD1. CDR1 is LNHDA and CDR2 is SQIVND in the germline V gene (reference sequence). The CDR3 consists of 16 residues. With 5 bases clipped from V and 4 bases from J, the junction kept 8 bases outside the gene matches. The CDR3 nucleotides read TGTGCCAGTAGTGTTGACCCGGGACAGGGGGCCACTGAAGCTTTCTTT. This codes for CASSVDPGQGATEAFF.

The chain has TRBV19 and TRBJ1-2; 7 bases fit TRBD1. Germline V gene data show CDR1 as LNHDA and CDR2 as SQIVND (reference sequence). The CDR3 extends over 14 amino acids. Trimming at V came to 8 bases and at J to 7 bases, leaving 13 bases not matched to a gene. CDR3 sequence (DNA): TGTGCCAGTCGTAGGACAGGAGAGGGACGTGGCTACACCTTC. It codes for CASRRTGEGRGYTF.

The V gene is TRBV18, the J gene TRBJ2-7; maybe TRBD2 (7 bases). V lost 3 bases to trimming and J lost 3 bases, with 15 bases between them. CDR3 length: 15 amino acids. Looked up from germline, CDR1 is KGHSH and CDR2 is LQKENI. CDR3 residues: CASSPHREGIYEQYF. The CDR3 coding sequence is TGTGCCAGCTCACCCCACAGGGAGGGAATCTACGAGCAGTACTTC.

V usage is TRBV3-1 (or the pseudogene TRBV3-2) and J usage is TRBJ1-2; no clear D gene. Germline loops: CDR1 LGHDT, CDR2 YNNKEL (reference sequence). The CDR3 runs 14 residues. V was shortened by 1 base and J by 2 bases, with 8 bases between the two germline ends. CDR3 nucleotide sequence: TGTGCCAGCAGCCAAGCCGGGGTGAACTATGGCTACACCTTC. It yields the protein CASSQAGVNYGYTF.

This clone occurred once. The V and J genes are TRBV19 and TRBJ1-2, with D hard to call. The V end was cut by 2 bases, the J end by 0 bases, with 4 bases between. This CDR3 is 13 amino acids long. Looked up from germline, CDR1 is LNHDA and CDR2 is SQIVND (reference sequence). CDR3 sequence: CASSILSNYGYTF. CDR3 nucleotide sequence: TGTGCCAGTAGTATACTCTCTAACTATGGCTACACCTTC.

The chain is built from TRBV13 and TRBJ1-5; TRBD1 matches 11 bases. V was clipped by 3 bases and J by 3 bases; unmatched bases: 1. The length of the CDR3 is 15 residues. Germline V gene lookup returns CDR1 PRHDT and CDR2 FYEKMQ (reference sequence). This CDR3 is CASSLGQGDNQPQHF. DNA for the CDR3: TGTGCCAGCAGCTTGGGACAGGGGGACAATCAGCCCCAGCATTTT.

The chain carries TRBV5-6 and TRBJ2-3; a possible D gene is TRBD2 (6 bases). The germline V gene has CDR1 SGHDT and CDR2 YYEEEE. The CDR3 runs to 16 residues. Trimming cost V 0 bases and J 3 bases, with 14 bases left between them. CDR3 coding DNA: TGTGCCAGCAGCTTGGGCCCGGGGCGGGAAACAGATACGCAGTATTTT. It encodes CASSLGPGRETDTQYF.

The chain combines TRBV13 with TRBJ2-1; 9 positions match TRBD2. V was pared by 4 bases and J by 0 bases, with 4 bases of the junction left unmatched. The germline CDR1 and CDR2 sequences are PRHDT and FYEKMQ (reference sequence). This CDR3 region has 16 residues. The CDR3 reads CASSSLAGDSYNEQFF. CDR3 DNA sequence: TGTGCCAGCAGCTCCTTAGCGGGAGACTCCTACAATGAGCAGTTCTTC.

The chain links TRBV2 to TRBJ2-7; 8 nucleotides line up with TRBD2. The CDR3 is 12 residues long. V lost 2 bases to trimming and J lost 12 bases; unmatched junction nucleotides: 6. Germline CDR1 reads SNHLY; CDR2 reads FYNNEI. The CDR3 loop is CASSEIPGGRYF. CDR3 DNA sequence: TGTGCCAGCAGTGAAATACCGGGGGGGAGGTACTTC.

The chain is built from TRBV23-1 and TRBJ1-4; D not resolved. TRBV23-1 is assigned to the ORF class and has an uncertain function. Trimming removed 3 bases from V and 7 bases from J, with 30 bases in between. The CDR3 has 20 residues. The CDR3 protein is CASSHHGGNFVGRRVEKLFF. In DNA form, the CDR3 reads TGCGCCAGCAGTCATCATGGCGGGAATTTCGTGGGCCGCCGGGTTGAAAAACTGTTTTTT.

This chain links TRBV6-5 with TRBJ1-5, with D hard to call. V lost 7 bases and J lost 9, with 10 bases in between. Germline V gives CDR1 MNHEY, CDR2 SVGAGI. The CDR3 is 11 amino acids. CDR3 nucleotides: TGTGCCAGCACCCACCCCGGGCCCCAGCATTTT. It translates to CASTHPGPQHF.

The DNA for the CDR3 is TGTGCCAGCAGAGGACAGATAACTAATGAAAAACTGTTTTTT. It codes for CASRGQITNEKLFF. This chain joins TRBV6-6 and TRBJ1-4; a weak D match, TRBD1 (6 bases). The germline gives CDR1 MNHNY, CDR2 SVGAGI (reference sequence). This CDR3 comprises 14 residues. Between the trimmed V and J ends, which lost 6 bases and 1 base, there was a span of 9 bases.

This chain connects TRBV4-1 to TRBJ2-1; 14 bases align to TRBD2. The J segment lost 12 bases and the V segment lost 4 bases, leaving 11 bases of the junction unmatched. CDR3 length equals 16 residues. Germline V CDR1 and CDR2: MGHRA, YSYEKL. In DNA, the CDR3 is TGCGCCAGCAGCCTCCCTTCGGGGACTAGCGGGGGACGGCAGTTCTTC. Translated, it gives CASSLPSGTSGGRQFF.

The chain links TRBV19 to TRBJ1-3, with D possibly TRBD1 on 5 matching bases. CDR1 and CDR2 (germline): LNHDA, SQIVND (reference sequence). The CDR3 extends over 16 amino acids. Trimming stripped 5 bases from V and 1 base from J, with 15 bases between. The CDR3 loop is CASSFTQGVSGNTIYF. DNA of the CDR3: TGTGCCAGTAGTTTTACTCAGGGTGTGTCTGGAAACACCATATATTTT.

The chain recombines TRBV14 with TRBJ2-7; 8 nucleotides align to TRBD1. The germline V gene encodes CDR1 SGHDN and CDR2 FVKESK. The CDR3 totals 16 residues. With V trimmed by 0 bases and J by 3 bases, 7 bases remained unmatched. The CDR3 DNA sequence: TGTGCCAGCAGCCAAGAGGCCTGGACAGGGATCTACGAGCAGTACTTC. As protein: CASSQEAWTGIYEQYF.

This clone has just one count. V usage is TRBV25-1 and J usage is TRBJ2-2; tentative D call: TRBD1 (6 bases). V was clipped by 11 bases and J by 1 base, with 11 bases between them. This CDR3 contains 13 residues. CDR1 and CDR2 from the germline V gene are MGHDK and SYGVNS. The CDR3 loop is CAGRGGNTGELFF. The CDR3 DNA follows: TGTGCCGGTAGAGGGGGGAACACCGGGGAGCTGTTTTTT.

As for this clone: The same CDR3 is also encoded by other DNA sequences in this sample. The rearrangement links TRBV5-1 to TRBJ2-7, with TRBD1 matching over 9 bases. V lost 0 bases, J lost 6 bases, and 1 base stayed unmatched. The germline V gene encodes CDR1 SGHRS and CDR2 YFSETQ. The CDR3 loop spans 13 amino acids. CDR3 residues: CASSLGQGGEQYF. CDR3 nucleotide sequence: TGCGCCAGCAGCTTGGGACAGGGGGGCGAGCAGTACTTC.

The rearrangement links TRBV29-1 to TRBJ2-5, with D hard to call. The CDR3 has 12 amino acids. Germline V gene data show CDR1 as SQVTM and CDR2 as ANQGSEA. V was clipped by 4 bases and J by 0 bases, with 6 bases between them. The CDR3 coding sequence is TGCAGCGTTGCGGTAAACCAAGAGACCCAGTACTTC. Its protein product is CSVAVNQETQYF.

The V and J genes are TRBV19 and TRBJ2-6; the match to TRBD1 covers 8 bases. CDR1 is LNHDA and CDR2 is SQIVND in the germline V gene (reference sequence). With V trimmed by 6 bases and J by 3 bases, 7 bases remained unmatched. This CDR3 is 16 amino acids long. The CDR3 protein is CASSRKTGVGANVLTF. The CDR3 region has the DNA TGTGCCAGTAGCCGGAAGACAGGGGTTGGGGCCAACGTCCTGACTTTC. Full variable domain (rest looked up from reference TRBV19 and TRBJ2-6): DGGITQSPKYLFRKEGQNVTLSCEQNLNHDAMYWYRQDPGQGLRLIYYSQIVNDFQKGDIAEGYSVSREKKESFPLTVTSAQKNPTAFYLCASSRKTGVGANVLTFGAGSRLTVL.

The chain employs TRBV24-1 and TRBJ2-3; D possibly corresponds to TRBD1 (6 bases). Trimming removed 3 bases at V and 0 bases at J, with 9 bases between. The CDR3 extends over 15 amino acids. In germline, CDR1 is KGHDR, CDR2 SFDVKD. The CDR3 here is CATSDNGQSTDTQYF. DNA of the CDR3: TGTGCCACCAGTGATAACGGACAGAGCACAGATACGCAGTATTTT.

The V gene is TRBV27, the J gene TRBJ1-6; a possible D gene is TRBD1 (6 bases). V dropped 7 bases and J dropped 7 bases, with 17 bases sitting between them. This CDR3 is 15 amino acids long. The germline V gene encodes CDR1 MNHEY and CDR2 SMNVEV (reference sequence). The CDR3: CASTIKTGANSPLHF. The CDR3 DNA follows: TGTGCCAGCACCATAAAGACAGGAGCGAATTCACCCCTCCACTTT.

This chain connects TRBV6-5 to TRBJ1-1; D possibly corresponds to TRBD1 (5 bases). This CDR3 has 15 amino acids. V lost 3 bases and J lost 1, with 12 bases in between. Germline CDR1 reads MNHEY; CDR2 reads SVGAGI. The CDR3 nucleotides are TGTGCCAGCAGTTATAACAGGTGGGGGAACACTGAAGCTTTCTTT. Protein: CASSYNRWGNTEAFF.

This clone was detected only once. The rearrangement uses TRBV5-1 and TRBJ2-7; 10 bases map to TRBD1. The CDR3 has 16 amino acids. Germline CDR1 is SGHRS and CDR2 is YFSETQ. J was trimmed by 2 bases and V by 0 bases; bases with no gene match: 5. The DNA for the CDR3 is TGCGCCAGCAGCTTGGCAACCGGGACAGGGGCCTACGAGCAGTACTTC. This translates into CASSLATGTGAYEQYF.

V usage is TRBV7-2 and J usage is TRBJ1-2; 8 bases are a match to TRBD1. The junction had 4 bases not matched to a gene; V was cut back by 4 bases and J by 3 bases. In germline, CDR1 is SGHTA, CDR2 FQGNSA. The CDR3 runs to 14 residues. The chain's CDR3 is CASSSSTGDYGYTF. DNA of the CDR3: TGTGCCAGCAGCTCCTCGACAGGGGACTATGGCTACACCTTC.

The chain has TRBV30 and TRBJ1-4, with D hard to call. The CDR3 extends over 14 amino acids. Germline loops: CDR1 GTSNPN, CDR2 SVGIG (reference sequence). The germline V and J ends were trimmed by 0 bases and 8 bases, with 13 bases remaining between them. CDR3 residues: CAWSVPGLEEKLFF. In DNA form, the CDR3 reads TGTGCCTGGAGTGTACCGGGGTTAGAGGAAAAACTGTTTTTT.